The 21 T cell receptor beta chains reported below all come from one sample, sequenced in a study of T cell repertoires in cytomegalovirus infection. Each CDR3 protein is one row after TCRdb ran MiXCR on the reads. The sample carries 400,000 to 550,000 distinct CDR3 sequences, about 11% recorded once. Sequencing was performed on PBMCs. Receptors originate from a human donor in good health (CMV status not recorded). Some clones in this sample may be carry-over from other donors' samples.

This clonotype was counted a few times. The genes are TRBV2 and TRBJ2-4; D is tentatively TRBD1 or TRBD2 (5 bases each). Trimming cost V 7 bases and J 7 bases, with 14 bases left between them. This CDR3 has 13 residues. Germline values: CDR1 SNHLY, CDR2 FYNNEI. CDR3 DNA sequence: TGTGCCAGCATGAGGGGCGTTCTGAACATTCAGTACTTC. The encoded protein is CASMRGVLNIQYF. The variable domain in full, completed from reference TRBV2 and TRBJ2-4, reads EPEVTQTPSHQVTQMGQEVILRCVPISNHLYFYWYRQILGQKVEFLVSFYNNEISEKSEIFDDQFSVERPDGSNFTLKIRSTKLEDSAMYFCASMRGVLNIQYFGAGTRLSVL.

This clonotype was seen ten or more times. The V gene is TRBV2, the J gene TRBJ2-1; TRBD2 matches at 14 bases. The CDR3 consists of 17 residues. CDR1 is SNHLY, CDR2 FYNNEI, per germline. V shed 5 bases, J shed 6 bases, and the junction held 9 bases outside the gene matches. The CDR3 coding sequence is TGTGCCAGCAGTATTATGACTAGCGGGGGGGCTTCCAATGAGCAGTTCTTC. Translating gives CASSIMTSGGASNEQFF.

This clonotype was counted at least ten times. The gene calls are TRBV7-9 and TRBJ1-4; D gene uncertain. The germline V and J ends were trimmed by 6 bases and 5 bases, with 19 bases remaining between them. Germline V gives CDR1 SEHNR, CDR2 FQNEAQ (reference sequence). This CDR3 has 16 amino acids. CDR3 in amino acids: CASRGTEETPNEKLFF. The DNA for the CDR3 is TGTGCCAGCAGGGGAACGGAAGAAACCCCGAATGAAAAACTGTTTTTT.

The rearrangement joins TRBV20-1 to TRBJ2-3, with 9 bases aligning to TRBD2. Looked up from germline, CDR1 is DFQATT and CDR2 is SNEGSKA (reference sequence). The J segment lost 6 bases and the V segment lost 1 base, leaving 5 bases of the junction unmatched. CDR3 length equals 14 residues. CDR3: CSARVVAGEDTQYF. Here the CDR3 DNA reads TGCAGTGCTAGAGTGGTAGCGGGGGAGGATACGCAGTATTTT.

V and J are TRBV5-1 and TRBJ2-1, with 9 bases that match TRBD2. CDR1 and CDR2 (germline): SGHRS, YFSETQ. The CDR3 runs to 15 residues. Losses at the gene ends were 1 base for V and 6 bases for J; bases not matched to a gene: 5. The CDR3 nucleotides are TGCGCCAGCAGCTTGCCACTAGCGGGTCCCAATGAGCAGTTCTTC. This encodes CASSLPLAGPNEQFF.

With respect to this clonotype: This may be a read error, as it is one base from a much larger clone. This chain uses TRBV29-1 with TRBJ2-2; 11 nucleotides agree with TRBD2. The ends lost 0 bases at V and 4 bases at J; junction bases unmatched: 7. CDR1 is SQVTM and CDR2 is ANQGSEA in the germline V gene. The CDR3 spans 17 residues. The CDR3 DNA follows: TGCAGCGTTGAAGATCGGGAGACTAGCGGGGTCACCGGGGAGCTGTTTTTT. Its protein is CSVEDRETSGVTGELFF.

CDR3: CASSPAGDNEQFF. The CDR3 DNA is TGTGCCAGCTCACCGGCAGGCGACAATGAGCAGTTCTTC. V and J are TRBV18 and TRBJ2-1; D uncertain. CDR1 and CDR2 (germline): KGHSH, LQKENI. The CDR3 loop spans 13 amino acids. Trimming took 3 bases from V and 5 from J, leaving 8 bases between them. Drawing the rest from reference TRBV18 and TRBJ2-1, the complete variable domain is NAGVMQNPRHLVRRRGQEARLRCSPMKGHSHVYWYRQLPEEGLKFMVYLQKENIIDESGMPKERFSAEFPKEGPSILRIQQVVRGDSAAYFCASSPAGDNEQFFGPGTRLTVL.

This clonotype was seen ten or more times. This sequence joins TRBV7-9 and TRBJ1-1, with TRBD1 identical over 9 bases. Trimming took 4 bases from V and 4 from J; bases not matched to a gene: 7. The CDR3 is 15 residues long. Germline-derived CDR1 and CDR2 are SEHNR and FQNEAQ (reference sequence). The CDR3 nucleotides read TGTGCCAGCAGCTCCCCCGGACAGGGGTTCACTGAAGCTTTCTTT. Its translation is CASSSPGQGFTEAFF.

This clonotype was recorded many times. V is TRBV5-4 and J is TRBJ2-6, with 7 bases matching TRBD1. Germline-derived CDR1 and CDR2 are SGHNT and YYREEE (reference sequence). The ends lost 4 bases at V and 3 bases at J; junction bases unmatched: 4. CDR3 length: 15 residues. This chain's CDR3 is CASSPDRDGANVLTF. In DNA, the CDR3 is TGTGCCAGCAGCCCAGACAGGGATGGGGCCAACGTCCTGACTTTC.

The J gene is TRBJ2-4, the V gene TRBV5-1; no firm D call. This CDR3 spans 15 amino acids. Germline V CDR1 and CDR2: SGHRS, YFSETQ. V was cut by 0 bases and J by 1 base, with 8 bases left in between. DNA for the CDR3: TGCGCCAGCAGCTTGGACTTAGGGGCCAAAAACATTCAGTACTTC. Its protein product is CASSLDLGAKNIQYF.

J is TRBJ1-1 and V is TRBV12-5; D gene uncertain. The V end lost 1 base, the J end lost 1 base, and 7 bases lay between the germline ends. Germline V lookup: CDR1 LGHNT, CDR2 FRNRAP. CDR3 size: 14 residues. The CDR3 loop reads CASGLGAGNTEAFF. Here the CDR3 DNA reads TGTGCTAGTGGTTTGGGGGCTGGGAACACTGAAGCTTTCTTT.

This clonotype has a count of ten or more. The chain combines TRBV4-1 with TRBJ2-3; 9 bases agree with TRBD1. The germline V gene encodes CDR1 MGHRA and CDR2 YSYEKL. Trimming removed 10 bases from V and 2 bases from J; junction bases left unmatched: 10. There are 15 residues in the CDR3. The CDR3 sequence is CATRQGGAITDTQYF. The CDR3 nucleotides are TGCGCCACCCGACAGGGGGGGGCGATCACAGATACGCAGTATTTT.

This clonotype has at least ten counts. This chain joins TRBV5-1 and TRBJ2-1; 9 nucleotides line up with TRBD1. The CDR3 length is 17 residues. Germline V lookup: CDR1 SGHRS, CDR2 YFSETQ. J gave up 6 bases and V 5 bases, and 15 bases lay outside the gene matches. As DNA, the CDR3 is TGCGCCAGCAGGACAACGCCGGGACAGGGAGAATCCAATGAGCAGTTCTTC. It yields the protein CASRTTPGQGESNEQFF.

At least ten counts were recorded for this clonotype. The chain recombines TRBV7-8 with TRBJ1-1; D may be TRBD1 (6 bases). V lost 5 bases and J 4 bases, leaving 14 bases between the germline ends. The length of the CDR3 is 14 residues. CDR1 and CDR2 from the germline V gene are SGHVS and FQNEAQ. The DNA for the CDR3 is TGTGCCAGCAGCGCAGCCGGGACACTCACTGAAGCTTTCTTT. Translated, it gives CASSAAGTLTEAFF.

This clonotype was seen only a few times. The V gene is TRBV20-1, the J gene TRBJ1-1, with D possibly being TRBD1 (5 bases). Germline assignment: CDR1 DFQATT and CDR2 SNEGSKA (reference sequence). V lost 0 bases, J lost 4 bases, and 15 bases lay in between. The CDR3 totals 15 residues. The CDR3: CSARDQSRGITEAFF. CDR3 nucleotide sequence: TGCAGTGCTAGAGATCAATCGCGGGGGATCACTGAAGCTTTCTTT.

V usage is TRBV27 and J usage is TRBJ1-6, with 9 bases identical to TRBD1. Losses at the gene ends were 4 bases for V and 10 bases for J; bases not matched to a gene: 14. Per the germline V gene, CDR1 is MNHEY and CDR2 is SMNVEV (reference sequence). CDR3 size: 17 residues. The CDR3 DNA follows: TGTGCCAGCAGTTCAAGGACAGGGGCCCCGGGGAGATCACCCCTCCACTTT. The encoded protein is CASSSRTGAPGRSPLHF.

The chain links TRBV19 to TRBJ1-5; D is unresolved. This CDR3 comprises 15 residues. CDR1 and CDR2 from the germline V gene are LNHDA and SQIVND (reference sequence). V lost 3 bases and J lost 0, with 9 bases in between. The CDR3 sequence is CASSMALYSNQPQHF. In DNA form, the CDR3 reads TGTGCCAGTAGTATGGCACTGTATAGCAATCAGCCCCAGCATTTT.

This clonotype was seen repeatedly, ten times or more. J is TRBJ1-2 and V is TRBV4-2; possibly TRBD1 for D (6 bases). V was trimmed by 8 bases and J by 8 bases, leaving 15 bases between them. The CDR3 is 12 amino acids. In germline, CDR1 is LGHNA, CDR2 YNFKEQ. The CDR3 DNA follows: TGTGCCAGCTTGGTCGAGGGGGGCGGCTACACCTTC. It encodes CASLVEGGGYTF.

This clonotype has ten or more counts. J is TRBJ2-7 and V is TRBV20-1; 9 bases are a match to TRBD2. The CDR3 length is 15 residues. Germline trimming cut 4 bases from V and 2 bases from J; bases unmatched to any gene: 9. Germline V lookup: CDR1 DFQATT, CDR2 SNEGSKA (reference sequence). Written as DNA, the CDR3 is TGCAGTGCTACTTCCCCTAGCGGGGCTACCTACGAGCAGTACTTC. Translating gives CSATSPSGATYEQYF.

This clonotype was detected a few times. The J gene is TRBJ1-2, the V gene TRBV19; no clear D. In germline, CDR1 is LNHDA, CDR2 SQIVND (reference sequence). The V gene lost 3 bases and the J gene lost 4 bases, with 18 bases spanning the gap. CDR3 size: 16 residues. In DNA, the CDR3 is TGTGCCAGTAGTATCTTGGTCGCGGGCCAACTCTATGGCTACACCTTC. Amino acid sequence: CASSILVAGQLYGYTF.

This chain joins TRBV29-1 and TRBJ1-1; no clear D gene. Looked up from germline, CDR1 is SQVTM and CDR2 is ANQGSEA. With 6 bases removed from V and 3 bases from J, the gap between germline ends came to 5 bases. The CDR3 length is 10 residues. CDR3 sequence: CSVWDTEAFF. The CDR3 DNA reads as TGCAGCGTCTGGGACACTGAAGCTTTCTTT.